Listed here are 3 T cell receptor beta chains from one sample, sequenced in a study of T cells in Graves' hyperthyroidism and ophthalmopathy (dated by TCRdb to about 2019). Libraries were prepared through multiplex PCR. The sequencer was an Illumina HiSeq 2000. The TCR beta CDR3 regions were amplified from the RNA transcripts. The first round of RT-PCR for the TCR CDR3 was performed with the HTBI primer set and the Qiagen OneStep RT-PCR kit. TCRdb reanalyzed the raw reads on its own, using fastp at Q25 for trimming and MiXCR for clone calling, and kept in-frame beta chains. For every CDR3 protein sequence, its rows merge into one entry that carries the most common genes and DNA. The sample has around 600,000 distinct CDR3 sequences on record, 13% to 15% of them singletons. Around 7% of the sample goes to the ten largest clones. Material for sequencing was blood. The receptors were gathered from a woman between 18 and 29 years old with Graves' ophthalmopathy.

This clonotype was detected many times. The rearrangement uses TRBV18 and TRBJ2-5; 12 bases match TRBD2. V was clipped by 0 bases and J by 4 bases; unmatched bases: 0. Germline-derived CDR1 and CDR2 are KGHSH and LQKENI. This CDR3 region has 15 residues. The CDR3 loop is CASSPPTSGRETQYF. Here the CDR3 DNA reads TGTGCCAGCTCACCACCGACTAGCGGGAGAGAGACCCAGTACTTC.

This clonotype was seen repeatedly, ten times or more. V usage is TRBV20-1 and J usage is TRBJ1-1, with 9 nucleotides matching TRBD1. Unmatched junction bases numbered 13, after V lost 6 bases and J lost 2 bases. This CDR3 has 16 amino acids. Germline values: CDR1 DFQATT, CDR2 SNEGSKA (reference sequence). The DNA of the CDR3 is TGCAGTGCCGAACCCATCCCGGGACAGGGAAACACTGAAGCTTTCTTT. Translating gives CSAEPIPGQGNTEAFF.

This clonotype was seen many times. The CDR3 nucleotides read TGTGCCAGCAGCCATCCCCCTACACAGGGGAAGGATGGCTACACCTTC. This encodes CASSHPPTQGKDGYTF. This chain uses TRBV3-1 with TRBJ1-2, with 7 nucleotides matching TRBD1. Trimming at V came to 3 bases and at J to 6 bases, leaving 13 bases not matched to a gene. CDR3 length equals 16 residues. Germline values: CDR1 LGHDT, CDR2 YNNKEL (reference sequence).